Below are 18 T cell receptor beta chains sequenced from a single sample in a study of cytomegalovirus exposure and HLA in healthy donors. The study ran its PCR with 60 Vbeta and 13 Jbeta primers. Produced via immunoSEQ multiplex PCR; TCRdb's table is partial and in-frame only. The data hold about 130,000 clones, with 72% observed a single time. Sequenced sample: PBMCs. The receptors shown here come from a man between 50 and 59 years old in good health and CMV-seropositive.

The chain employs TRBV4-2 and TRBJ1-1, with D possibly matching TRBD1 (5 bases). This CDR3 is 12 amino acids long. V lost 0 bases and J 9 bases, leaving 8 bases between the germline ends. Germline V lookup: CDR1 LGHNA, CDR2 YNFKEQ. The CDR3 nucleotides are TGTGCCAGCAGCCAAGAGCAGGGAAAAGCTTTCTTT. This gives the protein CASSQEQGKAFF.

CDR3 in amino acids: CASSLATGASSYTF. DNA of the CDR3: TGTGCCAGCAGCTTAGCCACAGGGGCGAGCAGCTACACCTTC. This rearrangement joins TRBV7-9 to TRBJ1-2; 7 nucleotides agree with TRBD1. The CDR3 is 14 amino acids. Germline V gives CDR1 SEHNR, CDR2 FQNEAQ (reference sequence). Losses at the gene ends were 0 bases for V and 9 bases for J; bases not matched to a gene: 7.

This clone was found a few times. The chain employs TRBV18 and TRBJ1-1; a weak D match, TRBD1 (5 bases). Germline V gene sequence: CDR1 KGHSH, CDR2 LQKENI. The V end was cut by 2 bases, the J end by 5 bases, with 15 bases between. The CDR3 runs 15 residues. CDR3 coding DNA: TGTGCCAGCTCACCATTCGGGCAGGGCCCGACTGAAGCTTTCTTT. It codes for CASSPFGQGPTEAFF.

The V call is TRBV7-3, the J call TRBJ2-7, with TRBD2 identical over 7 bases. V lost 3 bases and J lost 5; bases outside the gene matches: 7. CDR1 is SGHTA, CDR2 FQGTGA, per germline. The CDR3 has 14 residues. The CDR3 sequence is CASSLAATSNEQYF. The CDR3 DNA is TGTGCCAGCAGCTTGGCAGCGACTAGCAACGAGCAGTACTTC. The full variable domain, in which reference TRBV7-3 and TRBJ2-7 provide the parts outside the CDR3, is GAGVSQTPSNKVTEKGKYVELRCDPISGHTALYWYRQSLGQGPEFLIYFQGTGAADDSGLPNDRFFAVRPEGSVSTLKIQRTERGDSAVYLCASSLAATSNEQYFGPGTRLTVT.

The J gene is TRBJ1-1, the V gene TRBV4-1; 7 bases map to TRBD1. V shed 3 bases, J shed 5 bases, and the junction held 12 bases outside the gene matches. Germline CDR1 is MGHRA and CDR2 is YSYEKL. This CDR3 contains 16 residues. CDR3 region: CASSHPSTGDGTEAFF. The CDR3 DNA reads as TGCGCCAGCAGCCACCCTTCTACAGGGGATGGAACTGAAGCTTTCTTT.

This clone was picked up a small number of times. The rearrangement joins TRBV6-5 to TRBJ2-1; 7 positions match TRBD2. The V gene end was trimmed by 2 bases and the J gene end by 4 bases; junction bases not matched to a gene: 2. The germline V gene has CDR1 MNHEY and CDR2 SVGAGI. The CDR3 spans 14 residues. Written as DNA, the CDR3 is TGTGCCAGCAGTTACGGCGGGGGATACAATGAGCAGTTCTTC. The encoded protein is CASSYGGGYNEQFF.

This chain connects TRBV4-1 to TRBJ1-5; 7 nucleotides align to TRBD1. The CDR3 totals 18 residues. Germline V CDR1 and CDR2: MGHRA, YSYEKL. The V gene end was trimmed by 2 bases and the J gene end by 0 bases; junction bases not matched to a gene: 10. The CDR3 DNA sequence: TGCGCCAGCAGCCAATATCGGGACAGCCCTTATAGCAATCAGCCCCAGCATTTT. It codes for CASSQYRDSPYSNQPQHF.

The chain joins TRBV9 to TRBJ2-4, with a weak D call TRBD1 (6 bases). Trimming took 4 bases from V and 9 from J, leaving 14 bases between them. Germline V gives CDR1 SGDLS, CDR2 YYNGEE. This CDR3 has 13 residues. CDR3 region: CASSTQGSGIQYF. The CDR3 DNA is TGTGCCAGCAGCACCCAGGGGAGTGGCATTCAGTACTTC.

This clone was counted a few times. The chain combines TRBV27 with TRBJ1-1; the D is unclear. Germline CDR1 and CDR2: MNHEY and SMNVEV (reference sequence). This CDR3 spans 13 amino acids. The V end was cut by 5 bases, the J end by 3 bases, with 10 bases between. The CDR3 loop reads CASSSSRDTEAFF. The CDR3 DNA sequence: TGTGCCAGCAGTAGCTCCCGGGACACTGAAGCTTTCTTT.

The chain uses TRBV12-5 and TRBJ2-3, with a tentative D call TRBD1 (5 bases). The CDR3 sequence is 15 residues long. The V gene's germline CDR1 is LGHNT and CDR2 FRNRAP. Trimming stripped 6 bases from V and 1 base from J, with 14 bases between. CDR3 DNA: TGTGCTAGTGGACCACAGGTTGGTGGCACAGATACGCAGTATTTT. Translated, it gives CASGPQVGGTDTQYF. The variable domain in full, with the rest retrieved from reference TRBV12-5 and TRBJ2-3, is DARVTQTPRHKVTEMGQEVTMRCQPILGHNTVFWYRQTMMQGLELLAYFRNRAPLDDSGMPKDRFSAEMPDATLATLKIQPSEPRDSAVYFCASGPQVGGTDTQYFGPGTRLTVL.

The table lists this clone with a few counts. The chain is built from TRBV2 and TRBJ1-2; D is perhaps TRBD1 (5 bases). The V and J ends lost 6 bases and 4 bases respectively, with 12 bases between them. This CDR3 is 13 amino acids long. Germline-derived CDR1 and CDR2 are SNHLY and FYNNEI. The CDR3 DNA sequence: TGTGCCAGCAGGCCCCAGGGATCCTATGGCTACACCTTC. As protein: CASRPQGSYGYTF.

V is TRBV27 and J is TRBJ2-2, with TRBD2 matching 12 bases. The CDR3 has 19 residues. V trimming: 2 bases; J trimming: 4 bases; junction bases outside the gene matches: 11. Germline values: CDR1 MNHEY, CDR2 SMNVEV (reference sequence). The CDR3 region has the DNA TGTGCCAGCAGTTTACGGACTAGCGGGATCCCGCTTCGCACCGGGGAGCTGTTTTTT. Amino acid sequence: CASSLRTSGIPLRTGELFF.

This clone was detected only a few times. This rearrangement joins TRBV5-4 to TRBJ2-1; 13 nucleotides agree with TRBD2. Germline values: CDR1 SGHNT, CDR2 YYREEE (reference sequence). The CDR3 consists of 18 residues. V lost 0 bases, J lost 0 bases, and 3 bases stayed unmatched. This CDR3 is CASSLGLAGGYSYNEQFF. CDR3 sequence (DNA): TGTGCCAGCAGCTTGGGACTAGCGGGGGGCTACTCCTACAATGAGCAGTTCTTC.

V and J are TRBV27 and TRBJ2-3; 7 nucleotides align to TRBD1. Germline CDR1 and CDR2: MNHEY and SMNVEV (reference sequence). The V segment lost 3 bases and the J segment 0 bases; nucleotides outside the gene matches: 3. The CDR3 runs to 15 residues. As DNA, the CDR3 is TGTGCCAGCAGTTTTGACAGGGTGAGCACAGATACGCAGTATTTT. This encodes CASSFDRVSTDTQYF.

Concerning this clone itself: Other DNA sequences from this sample encode an identical CDR3 as well. The V gene is TRBV9, the J gene TRBJ1-1, with a possible D match to TRBD1 (5 bases). V was clipped by 0 bases and J by 4 bases, with 10 bases between them. The CDR3 is made up of 14 amino acids. The germline gives CDR1 SGDLS, CDR2 YYNGEE. CDR3 in amino acids: CASSVGQGTTEAFF. The CDR3 DNA reads TGTGCCAGCAGCGTAGGGCAGGGAACCACTGAAGCTTTCTTT.

V is TRBV9 and J is TRBJ2-3, with 9 bases matching TRBD1. CDR3 size: 17 residues. CDR1 is SGDLS, CDR2 YYNGEE, per germline. Trimming took 3 bases from V and 1 from J; bases not matched to a gene: 9. The CDR3 region is CASSAPLGQGRTDTQYF. DNA of the CDR3: TGTGCCAGCAGCGCCCCATTGGGACAGGGACGCACAGATACGCAGTATTTT.

This chain connects TRBV19 to TRBJ1-3; D remains unclear. The germline CDR1 and CDR2 sequences are LNHDA and SQIVND (reference sequence). Trimming took 7 bases from V and 0 from J, leaving 10 bases between them. This CDR3 is built from 14 residues. In DNA, the CDR3 is TGTGCCAGTACTTTACTCGGCTCTGGAAACACCATATATTTT. Protein: CASTLLGSGNTIYF.

The chain carries TRBV27 and TRBJ2-7; the match to TRBD2 covers 8 bases. Germline-derived CDR1 and CDR2 are MNHEY and SMNVEV (reference sequence). V lost 8 bases and J lost 2; bases outside the gene matches: 5. This CDR3 comprises 13 residues. Here the CDR3 reads CASGAGGPYEQYF. The CDR3 DNA reads TGTGCCAGCGGGGCGGGGGGCCCCTACGAGCAGTACTTC.